The source of this T cell receptor (beta chain) is a study of cytomegalovirus exposure and HLA in healthy donors. General study points: Cytomegalovirus status, reportedly, was diagnosed with high specificity and sensitivity by the classifier. According to a later analysis, TCR clusters from the first cohort tended to co-occur in the approximately 120 validation repertoires. A list of approximately 150 TCR beta chains associated with cytomegalovirus was given.

Comments on this clone: Its antigen is as yet unknown.

Clones were sequenced by immunoSEQ multiplex PCR, and TCRdb holds only the in-frame ones, with some missing. This table has more than 95,000 clones, more than 70% appearing once. Germline V gene sequence: CDR1 MDHEN, CDR2 SYDVKM. V lost 5 bases and J 0 bases, leaving 24 bases between the germline ends. The CDR3 has 19 amino acids. The receptor was isolated from a man aged 18-30 years in good health and CMV-seronegative. Sequenced sample: PBMCs. The chain recombines TRBV28 with TRBJ2-3; D is possibly TRBD2 (6 bases). The CDR3 region has the DNA TGTGCCAGCAGTCTTCAACCGGGACTGGCGATCTCTAGCACAGATACGCAGTATTTT. This encodes CASSLQPGLAISSTDTQYF.